The rows below give T cell receptor beta chains drawn from one sample of a study of T cells after posttransplantation cyclophosphamide. TCRdb's table, derived via immunoSEQ multiplex PCR, lists solely in-frame clones and lacks some. Of about 2,300 clones detected, roughly 85% appear once; the ten largest clones hold about 25%. Sample: PBMCs, taken after allogeneic stem cell transplant with posttransplant cyclophosphamide. The receptor set was obtained from a male patient younger than 45 who received an allogeneic stem cell transplant from a related donor, was CMV-positive, and had acute GVHD only. These T cells may partly come from the graft donor. Each CDR3 is given with its conserved first and last residue. The D gene is left open where the match is weak. Rows give clone size only sometimes, using once, few, many, or a class for an expanded clone.

d_call	v_call	j_call	clone_size	cdr3_nt	cdr3_aa
.	TRBV9	TRBJ2-3	.	TGTGCCAGCAGTCTTTACCCTAGCACAGATACTCAGTATTTT	CASSLYPSTDTQYF
TRBD1	TRBV18	TRBJ1-1	.	TGTGCCAGCTCTCAACGAGGACGGACAGGGGAGGGGATGAACACTGAAGCTTTCTTT	CASSQRGRTGEGMNTEAFF
.	TRBV7-9	TRBJ2-3	.	TGTGCCAGCAGCCGGCCGGGGATGGGTTCCGCAGATACGCAGTATTTT	CASSRPGMGSADTQYF
.	TRBV5-6	TRBJ2-7	few	TGTGCCAGCAGCGGGGAGGTGGCGGATCCCTACGAGCAGTACTTC	CASSGEVADPYEQYF
.	TRBV5-1	TRBJ1-5	.	TGCGCCAGCAGCTTACCAGGGGACAATCAGCCCCAGCATTTT	CASSLPGDNQPQHF
TRBD1	TRBV25-1	TRBJ1-2	.	TGTGCCAGCAGTGAATATGGACAGGGGGCGTCGGGCTACACCTTC	CASSEYGQGASGYTF
TRBD2	TRBV6-1	TRBJ2-1	.	TGTGCCACCGGACTAGCGGGGCGCTACAATGAGCAGTTCTTC	CATGLAGRYNEQFF
.	TRBV7-9	TRBJ2-2	.	TGTGCCAGCAGCGCCCTGACCGGACTCGTTGGAGGGGAGCTGTTTTTT	CASSALTGLVGGELFF
.	TRBV5-4	TRBJ1-6	.	TGTGCCAGCACCCTGGGCGACAGCTATAATTCACCCCTCCACTTT	CASTLGDSYNSPLHF
.	TRBV7-9	TRBJ2-5	.	TGTGCCAGCAGCTTAGTCCCCCCGGCGGGAGAGACCCAGTACTTC	CASSLVPPAGETQYF
.	TRBV5-1	TRBJ1-2	.	TGCGCCAGCAGCTTGGCGCGAGGACTGTCGTCATATGGCTACACCTTC	CASSLARGLSSYGYTF
.	TRBV2	TRBJ1-1	.	TGTGCCAGCGACGTGGGGGGGTATGGGGCCACTGAAGCTTTCTTT	CASDVGGYGATEAFF
TRBD1	TRBV7-2	TRBJ2-7	.	TGTGCCAGCAGCGTACCCCGACAGGGCCCCTACGAGCAGTACTTC	CASSVPRQGPYEQYF
.	TRBV5-6	TRBJ2-3	.	TGTGCCAGCAGCTTGGGCCTAGCCAGCACAGATACGCAGTATTTT	CASSLGLASTDTQYF
.	TRBV28	TRBJ1-3	few	TGTGCCAGCAGTTTAGAAGCGGCGGGAAGTCTAGGAAACACCATATATTTT	CASSLEAAGSLGNTIYF
.	TRBV7-9	TRBJ1-2	.	TGTGCCAGCAGCTTAGTCCCCGGTGCATATGGCTACACCTTC	CASSLVPGAYGYTF
.	TRBV30	TRBJ1-3	.	TGTGCCTGGGATACAGGGAACTCTGGAAACACCATATATTTT	CAWDTGNSGNTIYF
.	TRBV7-2	TRBJ2-5	.	TGTGCCAGCAGCTTATCTGTGCTAGGCGAGACCCAGTACTTC	CASSLSVLGETQYF
TRBD2	TRBV7-9	TRBJ2-3	.	TGTGCCAGCAGCCCACCGACGCGGGAGTGGGATACGCAGTATTTT	CASSPPTREWDTQYF
TRBD1	TRBV14	TRBJ2-2	.	TGTGCCAGCAGCCAAATAGGGGGCATGACCGGGGAGCTGTTTTTT	CASSQIGGMTGELFF
TRBD2	TRBV6-5	TRBJ2-5	.	TGTGCCAGCACACGGGCTAGCGGGGGGGCGGGGACCCAGTACTTC	CASTRASGGAGTQYF
TRBD1	TRBV5-1	TRBJ1-2	.	TGCGCCAGCAGCTTGGAGGGGGCCCCAATGAACTATGGCTACACCTTC	CASSLEGAPMNYGYTF
TRBD1	TRBV6-6	TRBJ2-4	.	TGTGCCAGCAGTCCCCCAGGGGGCAAAAACATTCAGTACTTC	CASSPPGGKNIQYF
TRBD1	TRBV6-1	TRBJ1-1	.	TGTGCCAGCAGGCTAACAGGGGGAAACACTGAAGCTTTCTTT	CASRLTGGNTEAFF
.	TRBV11-3	TRBJ2-1	.	TGTGCCAGCAGCTTAACGGATGAGCAGTTCTTC	CASSLTDEQFF
.	TRBV4-1	TRBJ2-1	.	TGCGCCAGCAGCCACAAAGCGGATTCCTACAATGAGCAGTTCTTC	CASSHKADSYNEQFF
.	TRBV27	TRBJ2-1	.	TGTGCCAGCAGTTTAGGTTGGGGGCGGAGCTCCTACAATGAGCAGTTCTTC	CASSLGWGRSSYNEQFF
.	TRBV19	TRBJ1-3	.	TGTGCCAGTAGACCTGGACAGCTACATGGAAACACCATATATTTT	CASRPGQLHGNTIYF
TRBD1	TRBV9	TRBJ1-1	.	TGTGCCAGCAGCGTTATGACAGGGGCGAACACTGAAGCTTTCTTT	CASSVMTGANTEAFF